This TCR beta chain was retrieved from a study of blood T cells in healthy people across ages. Together with a sample-barcoded 5' primer, a J-beta primer mix was included in a second PCR lasting about 6 to 11 cycles. TCRdb analysed the 5' RACE reads with MiXCR anew, one entry per CDR3 protein. The repertoire holds about 1.5 million distinct CDR3 sequences, with 40% to 45% as singletons. This CDR3 has 14 residues. CDR1 is LNHDA, CDR2 SQIVND, per germline (reference sequence). With 6 bases removed from V and 3 bases from J, the gap between germline ends came to 14 bases. The TCR originated in a woman aged 18-29 years in good health. The sample was blood. V usage is TRBV19 and J usage is TRBJ1-1, with D uncertain. In DNA form, the CDR3 reads TGTGCCAGTAGGCCCTTGACGGGATACACTGAAGCTTTCTTT. Its protein is CASRPLTGYTEAFF.